This passage covers 28 T cell receptor beta chains from one sample sequenced in a study of type 1 and type 2 diabetes patients. PCR was run on genomic DNA. Multiplex PCR with 30 forward and 13 reverse primers amplified the TCR beta CDR3. TCRdb reprocessed the multiplex PCR reads via MiXCR and lists one record per CDR3 protein. The sample consists of more than 250,000 distinct CDR3 sequences, more than 45% of them appearing once. Sequencing input: peripheral blood mononuclear cells (PBMCs). The receptors were sampled from a man aged 18 to 30 with type 2 diabetes.

The J gene is TRBJ2-7, the V gene TRBV15; D perhaps matches TRBD1 (5 bases). CDR3 length: 13 amino acids. The V gene's germline CDR1 is LNHNV and CDR2 YYDKDF (reference sequence). Deletions cut 2 bases from V and 2 bases from J, with 7 bases between. The CDR3 spells CATSRIGAYEQYF. The CDR3 bases are TGTGCCACCAGCAGAATAGGGGCCTACGAGCAGTACTTC.

The rearrangement links TRBV9 to TRBJ1-4, with D unresolved. Germline values: CDR1 SGDLS, CDR2 YYNGEE. The V and J ends lost 6 bases and 0 bases respectively, with 9 bases between them. The CDR3 totals 14 residues. The CDR3 region is CASMGLSTNEKLFF. The CDR3 region has the DNA TGTGCCAGCATGGGGTTATCAACTAATGAAAAACTGTTTTTT.

This CDR3 is CSALAGARTDTQYF. The DNA for the CDR3 is TGCAGCGCTCTAGCGGGAGCGCGCACAGATACGCAGTATTTT. The chain recombines TRBV29-1 with TRBJ2-3; 10 nucleotides line up with TRBD2. The germline V gene has CDR1 SQVTM and CDR2 ANQGSEA. The CDR3 has 14 residues. The V and J ends lost 7 bases and 1 base, in that order; junction bases with no gene match: 5.

V is TRBV29-1 and J is TRBJ2-5; D gene unclear. CDR1 SQVTM and CDR2 ANQGSEA come from the germline V gene. The CDR3 has 15 residues. The V gene lost 3 bases and the J gene lost 5 bases, with 19 bases spanning the gap. In nucleotides, the CDR3 is TGCAGCGTTGAGACGACTGGTAGGGCTAGGGAGACCCAGTACTTC. Protein sequence: CSVETTGRARETQYF.

As concerns this clonotype: The germline gene is not matched at one end of the junction; a read error may be the cause. The chain couples TRBV11-2 to TRBJ2-7; D is unresolved. Germline loops: CDR1 SGHAT, CDR2 FQNNGV. The CDR3 contains 14 residues. CDR3 DNA sequence: TGTGCCAGCGGCTTAAGTGACGGCGACTACGAGCAGTACTTC. Amino acid sequence: CASGLSDGDYEQYF.

This clonotype was counted ten times or more. The V and J genes are TRBV7-8 and TRBJ2-5, with D possibly matching TRBD2 (5 bases). The CDR3 has 13 amino acids. Germline V gene lookup returns CDR1 SGHVS and CDR2 FQNEAQ. V was trimmed by 2 bases and J by 7 bases, leaving 11 bases between them. CDR3 in DNA: TGTGCCAGCAGCTTAATCGGGGAAGGGACCCAGTACTTC. Protein sequence: CASSLIGEGTQYF.

The V and J genes are TRBV4-3 and TRBJ2-3, with D unresolved. V was shortened by 1 base and J by 7 bases, with 15 bases between the two germline ends. The CDR3 consists of 15 residues. Looked up from germline, CDR1 is LGHNA and CDR2 is YSLEER. The CDR3 reads CASSQASWQINTQYF. CDR3 coding DNA: TGCGCCAGCAGCCAAGCGAGTTGGCAGATTAATACGCAGTATTTT.

Concerning this clonotype itself: It may be a read error: a sequence one base away is much more abundant. The chain employs TRBV2 and TRBJ1-2; weak D call: TRBD1 (6 bases). CDR3 length equals 15 residues. In germline, CDR1 is SNHLY, CDR2 FYNNEI. V was clipped by 7 bases and J by 5 bases, with 20 bases between them. CDR3 loop: CASIEGVGRRYGYTF. The DNA for the CDR3 is TGTGCCAGCATCGAGGGGGTGGGCAGAAGATATGGCTACACCTTC.

The rearrangement uses TRBV12-3 or TRBV12-4 and TRBJ2-2; TRBD1 aligns across 7 bases. The CDR3 is 15 amino acids. The trim removed 6 bases at V and 4 bases at J, leaving 8 bases unmatched. The CDR3: CASSSEDRITGELFF. CDR3 coding DNA: TGTGCCAGCAGCTCCGAGGACAGGATCACCGGGGAGCTGTTTTTT.

This rearrangement joins TRBV6-1 to TRBJ2-7, with a weak D call TRBD1 (5 bases). The V end was cut by 3 bases, the J end by 4 bases, with 16 bases between. This CDR3 has 15 residues. In germline, CDR1 is MNHNS, CDR2 SASEGT. CDR3 DNA: TGTGCCAGCAGTGACCACCGCAGGGTTCCATACGAGCAGTACTTC. This encodes CASSDHRRVPYEQYF.

In this sample, this clonotype turned up a few times. The V gene is TRBV7-2, the J gene TRBJ2-4, with a weak D call TRBD2 (5 bases). The CDR3 has 12 amino acids. CDR1 is SGHTA, CDR2 FQGNSA, per germline. V was shortened by 4 bases and J by 8 bases, with 9 bases between the two germline ends. The DNA of the CDR3 is TGTGCCAGCAGCTCCAGAGGGCACATTCAGTACTTC. Encoded protein: CASSSRGHIQYF.

This chain links TRBV6-5 with TRBJ2-1; D is perhaps TRBD2 (5 bases). With 5 bases removed from V and 0 bases from J, the gap between germline ends came to 14 bases. CDR3 length equals 16 residues. Germline V lookup: CDR1 MNHEY, CDR2 SVGAGI. The CDR3 DNA is TGTGCCAGCAGTCCTCGTAGCGCCAGCTCCTACAATGAGCAGTTCTTC. Translated, it gives CASSPRSASSYNEQFF.

A remark on this clonotype: The junction departs from the called germline gene at one end, perhaps through a read error. V and J are TRBV7-2 and TRBJ2-2; D might be TRBD2 (5 bases). Germline CDR1 and CDR2: SGHTA and FQGNSA. This CDR3 has 15 residues. CDR3 residues: CASSLAGIGTGKLFF. CDR3 bases: TGTGCCAGCAGCTTGGCTGGGATCGGCACCGGGAAGCTGTTTTTT. The full variable domain, completed using reference TRBV7-2 and TRBJ2-2, is GAGVSQSPSNKVTEKGKDVELRCDPISGHTALYWYRQSLGQGLEFLIYFQGNSAPDKSGLPSDRFSAERTGGSVSTLTIQRTQQEDSAVYLCASSLAGIGTGKLFFGEGSRLTVL.

This rearrangement joins TRBV25-1 to TRBJ2-5; possible D gene TRBD2, 5 bases. The CDR3 is made up of 15 amino acids. Germline V gene sequence: CDR1 MGHDK, CDR2 SYGVNS. Trimming shortened V by 1 base and J by 5 bases, and 14 bases separated the two germline ends. The DNA of the CDR3 is TGTGCCAGCAGTGAATTAGGCGGAACGGGGGAGACCCAGTACTTC. Encoded protein: CASSELGGTGETQYF.

The V call is TRBV27, the J call TRBJ2-3; 8 nucleotides match TRBD2. V was clipped by 2 bases and J by 10 bases; unmatched bases: 2. This CDR3 spans 12 amino acids. CDR1 MNHEY and CDR2 SMNVEV come from the germline V gene (reference sequence). CDR3 DNA sequence: TGTGCCAGCAGTTTAGGAGCGGGGGCGCAGTATTTT. Translation gives CASSLGAGAQYF.

The rearrangement links TRBV7-2 to TRBJ2-5; D is unclear. The V end was cut by 7 bases, the J end by 2 bases, with 11 bases between. Germline assignment: CDR1 SGHTA and CDR2 FQGNSA. This CDR3 has 13 residues. For the CDR3, the DNA is TGTGCCAGCAACCTAAACCTTCAAGAGACCCAGTACTTC. Amino acid sequence: CASNLNLQETQYF.

Worth noting for this clonotype: This may be a read error, as it is one base from a much larger clone. The chain is built from TRBV7-6 and TRBJ2-5, with 7 bases matching TRBD1. The J call could be wrong; TRBJ2-7 is a better fit for the DNA end. Germline V gene data show CDR1 as SGHVS and CDR2 as FNYEAQ. The CDR3 totals 14 residues. For the CDR3, the DNA is TGTGCCAGCAGCTACCGGGACAGAACCTACGAGCAGTACTTC. Translation: CASSYRDRTYEQYF.

For the CDR3, the DNA is TGTGCCAGCAGTTACTGGCGGGAGGTTGAAGAGACCCAGTACTTC. The encoded protein is CASSYWREVEETQYF. The chain employs TRBV6-5 and TRBJ2-5; TRBD2 matches 8 bases. Germline V lookup: CDR1 MNHEY, CDR2 SVGAGI. Unmatched junction bases numbered 4, after V lost 1 base and J lost 3 bases. The CDR3 runs 15 residues.

This clonotype has at least ten counts. The CDR3 spells CAWSVMNTEAFF. Written as DNA, the CDR3 is TGTGCCTGGAGTGTCATGAACACTGAAGCTTTCTTT. The J gene is TRBJ1-1, the V gene TRBV30; no clear D. The CDR3 covers 12 residues. V was trimmed by 0 bases and J by 0 bases, leaving 2 bases between them. Germline V CDR1 and CDR2: GTSNPN, SVGIG (reference sequence).

The chain carries TRBV20-1 and TRBJ2-1; TRBD2 aligns across 10 bases. The V gene end was trimmed by 5 bases and the J gene end by 7 bases; junction bases not matched to a gene: 8. The CDR3 length is 14 residues. Germline V lookup: CDR1 DFQATT, CDR2 SNEGSKA (reference sequence). CDR3 loop: CSAGALLAGNEQFF. The CDR3 DNA is TGCAGTGCTGGGGCCTTACTAGCGGGAAATGAGCAGTTCTTC.

This sequence joins TRBV19 and TRBJ2-1; 7 bases line up with TRBD2. J was trimmed by 8 bases and V by 5 bases; bases with no gene match: 12. Germline CDR1 reads LNHDA; CDR2 reads SQIVND (reference sequence). CDR3 length: 15 amino acids. The CDR3 region has the DNA TGTGCCAGTAGTTTAATTTGGGGACTAAACGATGAGCAGTTCTTC. Translation gives CASSLIWGLNDEQFF.

The table lists this clonotype with a few counts. The chain carries TRBV7-6 and TRBJ1-3; D ambiguous. V lost 1 base, J lost 3 bases, and 1 base lay in between. The CDR3 sequence is 12 residues long. CDR1 and CDR2 (germline): SGHVS, FNYEAQ. Here the CDR3 DNA reads TGTGCCAGCAGCTTAGATGGAAACACCATATATTTT. Protein sequence: CASSLDGNTIYF. Looking up the rest from reference TRBV7-6 and TRBJ1-3 gives the full variable domain: GAGVSQSPRYKVTKRGQDVALRCDPISGHVSLYWYRQALGQGPEFLTYFNYEAQQDKSGLPNDRFSAERPEGSISTLTIQRTEQRDSAMYRCASSLDGNTIYFGEGSWLTVV.

The V gene is TRBV5-1, the J gene TRBJ1-1; 7 nucleotides agree with TRBD1. CDR3 length: 14 amino acids. Germline values: CDR1 SGHRS, CDR2 YFSETQ. J was trimmed by 7 bases and V by 4 bases; bases with no gene match: 10. The CDR3 spells CASSKTGTEFEAFF. For the CDR3, the DNA is TGCGCCAGCAGCAAAACCGGGACAGAGTTTGAAGCTTTCTTT.

This clonotype showed up many times. The chain uses TRBV15 and TRBJ1-1; unclear D gene. The CDR3 length is 15 residues. Trimming took off 0 bases at V and 4 bases at J, with 12 bases between the two ends. From germline, CDR1 is LNHNV and CDR2 YYDKDF (reference sequence). The DNA of the CDR3 is TGTGCCACCAGCAGAGATGCAGGTTCCTCCACTGAAGCTTTCTTT. Its translation is CATSRDAGSSTEAFF.

V and J are TRBV28 and TRBJ1-6; D not resolved. V shed 5 bases and J shed 10 bases, with 12 bases lying between them. Germline V CDR1 and CDR2: MDHEN, SYDVKM. The CDR3 totals 13 residues. The CDR3 coding sequence is TGTGCCAGCAGTAGTGTGGGCGGGTCACCCCTCCACTTT. Translating it yields CASSSVGGSPLHF.

There are a few counts of this clonotype. J is TRBJ2-1 and V is TRBV20-1; no clear D. V lost 2 bases, J lost 5 bases, and 4 bases lay in between. CDR1 DFQATT and CDR2 SNEGSKA come from the germline V gene (reference sequence). The CDR3 length is 11 residues. CDR3: CSARQDNEQFF. In DNA, the CDR3 is TGCAGTGCTAGACAGGACAATGAGCAGTTCTTC.

The chain links TRBV7-9 to TRBJ1-5; maybe TRBD1 (6 bases). Germline CDR1 is SEHNR and CDR2 is FQNEAQ (reference sequence). This CDR3 region has 14 residues. V dropped 1 base and J dropped 5 bases, with 9 bases sitting between them. In nucleotides, the CDR3 is TGTGCCAGCAGCTTAGACAGGGTCGATCAGCCCCAGCATTTT. Protein product: CASSLDRVDQPQHF.

The gene calls are TRBV20-1 and TRBJ2-2; tentatively, D is TRBD2 (5 bases). Germline loops: CDR1 DFQATT, CDR2 SNEGSKA (reference sequence). CDR3 length equals 14 residues. V lost 3 bases to trimming and J lost 2 bases, with 10 bases between them. CDR3 residues: CSASGLVNTGELFF. The DNA of the CDR3 is TGCAGTGCTAGCGGACTCGTCAACACCGGGGAGCTGTTTTTT.